These 13 T cell receptor beta chains were all obtained from the same sample, sequenced in a study of cytomegalovirus exposure and HLA in healthy donors listed by TCRdb under 2017. Library prep was done by the immunoSEQ multiplex PCR assay. Drawn from immuneACCESS, this table holds only the in-frame rearrangements with V and J called that TCRdb kept. Clones are partly lost; checked studies trace under half to an unresolved V gene and leave the rest unexplained. Across this sample there are 150,000 or so clones, with 75% to 90% seen only once. 6.2% of the sample goes to the ten largest clones. Sequenced: PBMCs. These receptors all come from a woman between 25 and 40 years old in good health and CMV-seropositive.

Regarding this clone: The junction departs from germline at one end; a sequencing error may be responsible. V and J are TRBV7-9 and TRBJ2-5; TRBD1 is a possible D gene (5 bases). The CDR3 has 15 amino acids. Germline loops: CDR1 SEHNR, CDR2 FQNEAQ (reference sequence). The CDR3 nucleotides read TGTGCCAGCAGTTTAGGCCCCCGGCAGGGCGAGACCCAGTACTTC. Translation: CASSLGPRQGETQYF.

This chain joins TRBV11-2 and TRBJ1-1; D unclear. Looked up from germline, CDR1 is SGHAT and CDR2 is FQNNGV. Trimming took off 5 bases at V and 1 base at J, with 8 bases between the two ends. The length of the CDR3 is 13 residues. The CDR3 region has the DNA TGTGCCAGCAGCCTCCTTTCGAACACTGAAGCTTTCTTT. This codes for CASSLLSNTEAFF.

The chain joins TRBV11-2 to TRBJ2-5; 9 bases align to TRBD1. CDR3 size: 15 residues. Germline assignment: CDR1 SGHAT and CDR2 FQNNGV. V lost 5 bases, J lost 2 bases, and 6 bases stayed unmatched. CDR3 DNA: TGTGCCAGCAGCCCAGGGACAGGGTGGCAAGAGACCCAGTACTTC. Translating gives CASSPGTGWQETQYF.

The chain joins TRBV28 to TRBJ1-2; D is unclear. Trimming took 4 bases from V and 1 from J, leaving 13 bases between them. The CDR3 spans 15 residues. The germline CDR1 and CDR2 sequences are MDHEN and SYDVKM. The CDR3 coding sequence is TGTGCCAGCAGTTCTACCCCGCCTAGTAACTATGGCTACACCTTC. It is translated as CASSSTPPSNYGYTF.

V and J are TRBV6-1 and TRBJ1-2, with D possibly matching TRBD1 (5 bases). Looked up from germline, CDR1 is MNHNS and CDR2 is SASEGT. This CDR3 contains 14 residues. Trimming took 0 bases from V and 6 from J, leaving 11 bases between them. The CDR3 DNA reads TGTGCCAGCAGTGAAGCGGACACTCCGGATGGCTACACCTTC. This sequence encodes CASSEADTPDGYTF.

The J gene is TRBJ1-1, the V gene TRBV5-6; 7 bases match TRBD1. Germline V CDR1 and CDR2: SGHDT, YYEEEE. The J segment lost 4 bases and the V segment lost 7 bases, leaving 13 bases of the junction unmatched. This CDR3 is built from 15 residues. CDR3: CASLAERGLVTEAFF. The CDR3 DNA follows: TGTGCCAGCCTAGCCGAGAGGGGGCTGGTCACTGAAGCTTTCTTT.

The chain recombines TRBV2 with TRBJ1-3; the match to TRBD1 covers 9 bases. The V segment lost 6 bases and the J segment 7 bases; nucleotides outside the gene matches: 1. CDR3 length: 12 residues. Germline CDR1 is SNHLY and CDR2 is FYNNEI. This CDR3 reads CASRDRGNTIYF. Written as DNA, the CDR3 is TGTGCCAGCAGGGACAGGGGTAACACCATATATTTT.

The J gene is TRBJ2-7, the V gene TRBV5-6; 10 nucleotides agree with TRBD2. CDR3 size: 16 residues. V shed 4 bases and J 1 base; nucleotides not matched to a gene: 8. The germline gives CDR1 SGHDT, CDR2 YYEEEE. The CDR3 sequence is CASSPLGSGGSYEQYF. The CDR3 nucleotides are TGTGCCAGCAGCCCGCTAGGTAGCGGGGGGTCCTACGAGCAGTACTTC.

The chain links TRBV18 to TRBJ1-1; D is perhaps TRBD1 (5 bases). This CDR3 has 14 residues. Trimming stripped 6 bases from V and 2 bases from J, with 13 bases between. Germline lookup yields CDR1 KGHSH and CDR2 LQKENI. This CDR3 is CASSHLGTNTEAFF. The CDR3 DNA sequence: TGTGCCAGCTCTCACTTGGGGACTAACACTGAAGCTTTCTTT.

This clone showed up just a few times. The chain combines TRBV28 with TRBJ1-1; 7 bases fit TRBD1. Looked up from germline, CDR1 is MDHEN and CDR2 is SYDVKM. After removal of 6 bases from V and 1 base from J, the junction contained 8 bases not matched to a gene. CDR3 length equals 15 residues. The CDR3 DNA follows: TGTGCCAGCAGCCCCACGCGGACAGGGAACACTGAAGCTTTCTTT. The encoded protein is CASSPTRTGNTEAFF. Together with reference TRBV28 and TRBJ1-1, the CDR3 gives the full variable domain: DVKVTQSSRYLVKRTGEKVFLECVQDMDHENMFWYRQDPGLGLRLIYFSYDVKMKEKGDIPEGYSVSREKKERFSLILESASTNQTSMYLCASSPTRTGNTEAFFGQGTRLTVV.

The V and J genes are TRBV7-2 and TRBJ2-1; 16 nucleotides line up with TRBD2. Germline values: CDR1 SGHTA, CDR2 FQGNSA. The V gene end was trimmed by 8 bases and the J gene end by 6 bases; junction bases not matched to a gene: 7. The CDR3 contains 16 residues. The CDR3 is CASGTSGGAYLNEQFF. In nucleotides, the CDR3 is TGTGCCAGCGGGACTAGCGGGGGGGCCTACCTCAATGAGCAGTTCTTC.

The chain's CDR3 is CASSFRVIRQELRGPQHF. As DNA, the CDR3 is TGCGCCAGCAGCTTCAGGGTCATTAGACAGGAGCTTAGGGGGCCCCAGCATTTT. The chain recombines TRBV5-1 with TRBJ1-5, with a tentative D call TRBD1 (6 bases). The CDR3 extends over 18 amino acids. Trimming pared 2 bases from V and 9 bases from J, leaving 27 bases between. Germline values: CDR1 SGHRS, CDR2 YFSETQ.

The chain joins TRBV2 to TRBJ2-7; the match to TRBD1 covers 10 bases. Germline V CDR1 and CDR2: SNHLY, FYNNEI. The trim removed 4 bases at V and 6 bases at J, leaving 6 bases unmatched. The CDR3 is 14 residues long. The CDR3 DNA reads TGTGCCAGCAGTGGGACAGGGGGTGGCGCCGAGCAGTACTTC. Its translation: CASSGTGGGAEQYF.